Here is one TCR beta chain with its context. The CDR3 runs to 15 residues. J was trimmed by 4 bases and V by 2 bases; bases with no gene match: 3. CDR1 is MNHEY and CDR2 is SVGAGI in the germline V gene. These data originate in a study of blood T cell repertoires in COVID-19. TCRdb's table, derived via immunoSEQ multiplex PCR, lists solely in-frame clones and lacks some. Of around 190,000 clones in the sample, 65% to 90% were seen once. The TCR originated in a man between 50 and 59 years old with active or convalescent COVID-19. This chain connects TRBV6-5 to TRBJ2-2, with 8 nucleotides matching TRBD1. What was sequenced was peripheral blood. CDR3 DNA: TGTGCCAGCAGTTACACGGGACAGGTCACCGGGGAGCTGTTTTTT. Translated, it gives CASSYTGQVTGELFF.